This is a list of T cell receptor beta chains from one sample in a study of T cell responses to AZD1222 COVID-19 vaccine. Generated by immunoSEQ multiplex PCR, the TCRdb table keeps only in-frame clones and is missing some. The profile shows some 200,000 clones, approximately 90% of them singletons. Material: peripheral blood, obtained 28 days after the second AZD1222 dose. These receptors all stem from an adult who received the AZD1222 COVID-19 vaccine. Each CDR3 is given with its conserved first and last residue. A D gene is named only where the DNA matches it firmly. Clone size is shown for a subset of rows, as once, few, many or a class of expanded clone.

cdr3_aa	clone_size	v_call	d_call	j_call
CASSPTTGSGANVLTF	NA	TRBV5-1	TRBD1	TRBJ2-6
CASSQALAGGFGELFF	few	TRBV4-2	TRBD2	TRBJ2-2
CASSADREGGYTF	NA	TRBV5-6	TRBD1	TRBJ1-2
CASSLGNTEAFF	few	TRBV27	NA	TRBJ1-1
CASSPSGTRDEETQYF	NA	TRBV14	TRBD2	TRBJ2-5
CASSQNHEQYF	NA	TRBV4-2	NA	TRBJ2-7
CASSPPSRGPDWKTQYF	NA	TRBV7-9	TRBD1	TRBJ2-5
CASSFNEQFF	once	TRBV28	NA	TRBJ2-1
CASSQGAGDYGYTF	NA	TRBV28	NA	TRBJ1-2
CASRVRGAQGGELFF	NA	TRBV6-5	NA	TRBJ2-2
CASSTGAKNIQYF	NA	TRBV19	NA	TRBJ2-4
CASSLASGSGTEAFF	NA	TRBV7-2	NA	TRBJ1-1
CAWRRLHSYEQYF	once	TRBV30	NA	TRBJ2-7
CASSPAGGGFYEQYF	NA	TRBV6-4	TRBD2	TRBJ2-7
CASSVRGGRDYGYTF	NA	TRBV7-2	NA	TRBJ1-2
CASSLEPHRANTGELFF	NA	TRBV5-4	NA	TRBJ2-2
CASKQGGVGNTEAFF	few	TRBV19	NA	TRBJ1-1
CASSLTPGTDTIYF	NA	TRBV27	NA	TRBJ1-3
CASSLDFLNTGELFF	NA	TRBV6-5	NA	TRBJ2-2
CASMENTGELFF	NA	TRBV5-1	NA	TRBJ2-2
CASSIGQGYNQPQHF	NA	TRBV19	TRBD1	TRBJ1-5